This note documents a single T cell receptor beta chain sequence. This record belongs to a study of blood T cell repertoires in COVID-19. Across the whole study: Sites in the United States, Italy and Spain provided acute and convalescent COVID-19 samples. In each case, the material was cDNA or gDNA derived from T cells, B-cell-depleted T cells, or PBMCs.

In the study's own analysis: Researchers report that nucleated cell counts were estimated from reference gene primer amplification. Data came from immunoSEQ multiplex PCR; TCRdb stores just in-frame clones and leaves some out. V, J and clone size are taken as reported in that table, and D and trimming were inferred from the DNA itself. The sample includes roughly 50,000 clones, roughly 77% seen only once; the top ten take around 20%. The V and J ends lost 4 bases and 4 bases respectively, with 16 bases between them. In germline, CDR1 is LNHDA, CDR2 SQIVND (reference sequence). The CDR3 spans 15 residues.

The sequencing input was peripheral blood. The rearrangement joins TRBV19 to TRBJ2-5; D may be TRBD1 (5 bases). The sequence was collected from a human donor with active or convalescent COVID-19. The donor label of this sample is uncertain. This chain's CDR3 is CASSTPWAGIETQYF. CDR3 in DNA: TGTGCCAGTAGTACCCCGTGGGCAGGGATAGAGACCCAGTACTTC.